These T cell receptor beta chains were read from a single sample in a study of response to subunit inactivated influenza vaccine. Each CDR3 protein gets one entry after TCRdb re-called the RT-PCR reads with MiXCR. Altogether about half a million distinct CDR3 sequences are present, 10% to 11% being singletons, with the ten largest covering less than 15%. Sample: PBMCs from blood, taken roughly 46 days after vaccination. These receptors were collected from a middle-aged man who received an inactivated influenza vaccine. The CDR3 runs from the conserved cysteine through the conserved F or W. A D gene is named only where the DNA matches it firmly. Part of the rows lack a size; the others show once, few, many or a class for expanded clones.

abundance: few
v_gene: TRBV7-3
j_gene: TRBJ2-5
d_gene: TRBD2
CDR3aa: CASSLSGAGVETQYF
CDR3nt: TGTGCCAGCAGCTTAAGTGGAGCGGGAGTTGAGACCCAGTACTTC

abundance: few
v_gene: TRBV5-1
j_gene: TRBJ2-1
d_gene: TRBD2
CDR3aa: CASSTYRTSSRGNEQFF
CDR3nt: TGCGCCAGCAGCACCTATCGGACTAGCTCGAGGGGCAATGAGCAGTTCTTC

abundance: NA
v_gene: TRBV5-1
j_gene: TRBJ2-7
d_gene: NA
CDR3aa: CASSLAWRDYEQYF
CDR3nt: TGCGCCAGCAGCTTGGCCTGGAGGGACTACGAGCAGTACTTC

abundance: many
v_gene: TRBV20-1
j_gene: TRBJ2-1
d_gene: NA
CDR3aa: CSARKQLGINEQFF
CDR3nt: TGCAGTGCTAGAAAGCAGCTAGGGATCAATGAGCAGTTCTTC

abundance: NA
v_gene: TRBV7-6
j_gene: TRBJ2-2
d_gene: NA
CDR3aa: CASSLAASGAGELFF
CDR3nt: TGTGCCAGCAGCTTAGCGGCGTCGGGGGCCGGGGAGCTGTTTTTT

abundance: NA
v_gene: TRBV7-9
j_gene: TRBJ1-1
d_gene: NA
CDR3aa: CASSSTRGVAEAFF
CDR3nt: TGTGCCAGCAGCTCGACGAGGGGGGTGGCTGAAGCTTTCTTT

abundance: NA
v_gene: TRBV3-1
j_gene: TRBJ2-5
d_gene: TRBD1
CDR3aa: CASSQDPYRGPWAETQYF
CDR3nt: TGTGCCAGCAGCCAAGATCCTTACAGGGGTCCATGGGCGGAGACCCAGTACTTC

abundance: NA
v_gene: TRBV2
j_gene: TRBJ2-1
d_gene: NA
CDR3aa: CASSRGINSNNEQFF
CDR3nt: TGTGCCAGCAGTCGGGGGATAAACTCGAACAATGAGCAGTTCTTC

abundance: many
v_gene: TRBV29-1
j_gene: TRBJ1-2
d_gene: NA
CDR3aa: CSARVPGAGNYGYTF
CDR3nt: TGCAGCGCTCGAGTCCCAGGGGCGGGTAACTATGGCTACACCTTC

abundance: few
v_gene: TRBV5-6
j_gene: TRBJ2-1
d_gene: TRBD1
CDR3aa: CASRTGPYNEQFF
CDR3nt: TGTGCCAGCAGGACAGGGCCCTACAATGAGCAGTTCTTC

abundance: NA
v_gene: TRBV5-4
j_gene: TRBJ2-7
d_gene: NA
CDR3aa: CASSLDRAQSREQYF
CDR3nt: TGTGCCAGCAGCTTGGACAGGGCCCAATCACGCGAGCAGTACTTC

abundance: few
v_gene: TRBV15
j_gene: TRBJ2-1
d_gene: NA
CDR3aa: CATSRDSWAVNEQFF
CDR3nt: TGTGCCACCAGCAGAGACAGTTGGGCGGTAAATGAGCAGTTCTTC

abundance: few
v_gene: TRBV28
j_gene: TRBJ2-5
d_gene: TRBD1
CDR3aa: CASRLGTGGGWETQYF
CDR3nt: TGTGCCAGCAGACTTGGGACAGGGGGAGGGTGGGAGACCCAGTACTTC

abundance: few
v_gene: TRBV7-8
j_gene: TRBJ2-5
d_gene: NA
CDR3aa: CASSFLTREETQYF
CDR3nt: TGTGCCAGCAGTTTTCTCACCCGGGAAGAGACCCAGTACTTC

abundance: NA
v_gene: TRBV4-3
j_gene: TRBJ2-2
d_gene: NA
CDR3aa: CASSQVRSPNTGELFF
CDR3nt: TGCGCCAGCAGCCAAGTGAGGTCACCGAACACCGGGGAGCTGTTTTTT

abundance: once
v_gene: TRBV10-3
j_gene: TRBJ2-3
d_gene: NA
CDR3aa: CAITESGTDTQYF
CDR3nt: TGTGCCATCACTGAGTCAGGGACGGATACGCAGTATTTT

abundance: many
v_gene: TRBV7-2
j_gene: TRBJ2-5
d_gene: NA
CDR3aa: CASGRQTQETQYF
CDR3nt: TGTGCCAGCGGCCGACAGACACAAGAGACCCAGTACTTC

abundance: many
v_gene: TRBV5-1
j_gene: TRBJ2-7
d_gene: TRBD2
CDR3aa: CASSLAPAGDQEQYF
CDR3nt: TGCGCCAGCAGCTTGGCCCCAGCGGGAGATCAGGAGCAGTACTTC

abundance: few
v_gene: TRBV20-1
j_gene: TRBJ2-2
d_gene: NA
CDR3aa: CSARSTGNTGELFF
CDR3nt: TGCAGTGCTAGAAGCACAGGGAACACCGGGGAGCTGTTTTTT

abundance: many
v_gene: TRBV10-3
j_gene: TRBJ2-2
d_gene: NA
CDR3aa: CAISEFAAANTGELFF
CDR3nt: TGTGCCATCAGTGAGTTCGCAGCTGCGAACACCGGGGAGCTGTTTTTT

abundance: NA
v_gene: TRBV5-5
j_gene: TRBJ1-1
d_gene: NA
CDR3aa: CASTPDSYTEAFF
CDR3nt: TGTGCCAGCACCCCGGACAGCTACACTGAAGCTTTCTTT

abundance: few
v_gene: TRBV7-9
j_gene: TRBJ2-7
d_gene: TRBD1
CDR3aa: CASRPFRDRASYEQYF
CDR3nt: TGTGCCAGCAGACCGTTTAGAGACAGGGCGTCCTACGAGCAGTACTTC

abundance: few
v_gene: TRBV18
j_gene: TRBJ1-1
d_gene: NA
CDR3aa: CASSYRDGITEAFF
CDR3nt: TGTGCCAGCTCCTACCGGGACGGCATCACTGAAGCTTTCTTT

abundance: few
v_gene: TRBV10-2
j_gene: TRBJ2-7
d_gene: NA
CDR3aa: CASSESSRGHEQYF
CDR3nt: TGCGCCAGCAGTGAGTCAAGTAGAGGCCACGAGCAGTACTTC

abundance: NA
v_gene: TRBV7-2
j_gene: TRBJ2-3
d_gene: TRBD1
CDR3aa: CASSLVGTGSTDTQYF
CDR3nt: TGTGCCAGCAGCTTAGTTGGGACAGGGTCGACAGATACGCAGTATTTT

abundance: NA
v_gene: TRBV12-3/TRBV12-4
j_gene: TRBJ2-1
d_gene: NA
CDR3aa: CATQPIPNNEQFF
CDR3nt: TGTGCCACCCAACCCATTCCGAACAATGAGCAGTTCTTC

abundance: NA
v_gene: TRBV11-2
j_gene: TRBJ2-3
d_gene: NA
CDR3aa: CASSLEGIGLARSTDTQYF
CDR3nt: TGTGCCAGCAGCTTAGAGGGTATCGGCTTGGCCCGGAGCACAGATACGCAGTATTTT

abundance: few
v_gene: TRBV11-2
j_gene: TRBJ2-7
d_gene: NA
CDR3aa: CASSLSSNLEQYF
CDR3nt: TGTGCCAGCAGCTTATCTTCCAATCTCGAGCAGTACTTC

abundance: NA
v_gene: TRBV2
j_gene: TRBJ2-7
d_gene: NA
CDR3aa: CASLRDSYEQYF
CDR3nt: TGTGCCAGCCTCAGAGATAGCTACGAGCAGTACTTC

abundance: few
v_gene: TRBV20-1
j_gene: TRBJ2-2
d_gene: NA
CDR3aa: CSARTARRAAGELFF
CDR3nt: TGCAGTGCTAGAACCGCCCGGAGAGCGGCCGGGGAGCTGTTTTTT

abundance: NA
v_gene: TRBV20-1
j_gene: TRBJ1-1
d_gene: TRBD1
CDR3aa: CSARDPRQGDTEAFF
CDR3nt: TGCAGTGCTAGAGATCCCAGGCAGGGGGACACTGAAGCTTTCTTT

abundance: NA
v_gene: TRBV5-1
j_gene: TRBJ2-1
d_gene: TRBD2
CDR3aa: CASSPGSGSSYNEQFF
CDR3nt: TGCGCCAGCAGCCCCGGCAGCGGGAGCTCCTACAATGAGCAGTTCTTC

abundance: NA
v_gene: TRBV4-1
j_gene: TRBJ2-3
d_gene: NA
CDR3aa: CASSQGEWGSTDTQYF
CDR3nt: TGCGCCAGCAGCCAAGGAGAATGGGGTAGCACAGATACGCAGTATTTT

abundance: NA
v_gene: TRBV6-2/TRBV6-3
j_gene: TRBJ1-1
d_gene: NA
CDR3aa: CASSYSGIEAFF
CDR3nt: TGTGCCAGCAGTTACTCGGGAATTGAAGCTTTCTTT

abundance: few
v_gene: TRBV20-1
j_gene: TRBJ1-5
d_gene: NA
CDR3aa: CSARDLRQRNQPQHF
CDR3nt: TGCAGTGCTAGAGACCTCCGACAGCGCAATCAGCCCCAGCATTTT

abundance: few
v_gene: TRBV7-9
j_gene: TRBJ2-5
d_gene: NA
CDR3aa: CASSTGTGETQYF
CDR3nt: TGTGCCAGCAGCACCGGGACCGGCGAGACCCAGTACTTC

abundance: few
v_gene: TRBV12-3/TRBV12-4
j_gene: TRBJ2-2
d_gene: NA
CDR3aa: CASSLIGLNTGELFF
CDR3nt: TGTGCCAGCAGTTTAATCGGTCTTAACACCGGGGAGCTGTTTTTT

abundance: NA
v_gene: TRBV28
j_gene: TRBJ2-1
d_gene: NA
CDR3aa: CASSPSKVWGPYNEQFF
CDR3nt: TGTGCCAGCAGTCCATCCAAGGTTTGGGGGCCCTACAATGAGCAGTTCTTC

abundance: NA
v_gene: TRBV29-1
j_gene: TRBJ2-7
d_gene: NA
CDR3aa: CSAMDASNAYEQYF
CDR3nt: TGCAGCGCAATGGACGCATCAAACGCCTACGAGCAGTACTTC

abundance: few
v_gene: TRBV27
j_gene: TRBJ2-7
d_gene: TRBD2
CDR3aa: CASSRRLAGGRTYEQYF
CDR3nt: TGTGCCAGCAGTCGTCGGCTAGCGGGAGGGCGTACCTACGAGCAGTACTTC

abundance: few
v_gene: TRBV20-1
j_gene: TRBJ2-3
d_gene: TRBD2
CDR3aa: CSAELAGESTDTQYF
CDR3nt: TGCAGTGCGGAACTAGCGGGGGAGAGCACAGATACGCAGTATTTT

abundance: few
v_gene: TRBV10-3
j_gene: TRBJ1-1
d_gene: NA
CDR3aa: CAIRTGGTEAFF
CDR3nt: TGTGCCATCAGGACAGGAGGCACTGAAGCTTTCTTT

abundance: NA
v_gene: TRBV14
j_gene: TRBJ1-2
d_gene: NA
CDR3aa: CASSQEGTWYGYTF
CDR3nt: TGTGCCAGCAGCCAAGAGGGGACTTGGTATGGCTACACCTTC

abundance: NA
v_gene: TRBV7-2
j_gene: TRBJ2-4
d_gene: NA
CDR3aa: CASSIQRGRGQNIQYF
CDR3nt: TGTGCCAGCAGCATTCAACGGGGGAGAGGGCAAAACATTCAGTACTTC

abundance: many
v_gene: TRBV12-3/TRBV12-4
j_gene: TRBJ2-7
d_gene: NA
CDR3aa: CASSLDTDQRYEQYF
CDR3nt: TGTGCCAGCAGTTTAGACACCGACCAGAGGTACGAGCAGTACTTC

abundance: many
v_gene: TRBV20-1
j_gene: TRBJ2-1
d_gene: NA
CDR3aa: CSARDPSGYNEQFF
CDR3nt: TGCAGTGCTAGAGACCCGAGCGGGTACAATGAGCAGTTCTTC

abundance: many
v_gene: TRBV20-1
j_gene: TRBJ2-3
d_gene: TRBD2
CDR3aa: CSARGGEGSTDTQYF
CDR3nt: TGCAGTGCTAGGGGGGGGGAGGGAAGCACAGATACGCAGTATTTT

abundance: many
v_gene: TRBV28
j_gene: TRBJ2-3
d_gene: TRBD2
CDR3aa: CASSRTSGSSTDTQYF
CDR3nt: TGTGCCAGCAGCCGTACTAGCGGTTCTAGCACAGATACGCAGTATTTT

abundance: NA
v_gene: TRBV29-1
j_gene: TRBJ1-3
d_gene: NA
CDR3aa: CSAARGSAPGNTIYF
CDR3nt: TGCAGCGCAGCACGGGGGAGCGCGCCTGGAAACACCATATATTTT

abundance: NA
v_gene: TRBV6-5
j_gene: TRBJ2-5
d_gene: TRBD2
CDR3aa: CASSYFVSGAQYF
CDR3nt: TGTGCCAGCAGTTACTTCGTTAGCGGGGCCCAGTACTTC

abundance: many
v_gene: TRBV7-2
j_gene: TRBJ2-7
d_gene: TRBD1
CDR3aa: CASRGTGSYEQYF
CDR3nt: TGTGCCAGCAGGGGGACAGGATCCTACGAGCAGTACTTC